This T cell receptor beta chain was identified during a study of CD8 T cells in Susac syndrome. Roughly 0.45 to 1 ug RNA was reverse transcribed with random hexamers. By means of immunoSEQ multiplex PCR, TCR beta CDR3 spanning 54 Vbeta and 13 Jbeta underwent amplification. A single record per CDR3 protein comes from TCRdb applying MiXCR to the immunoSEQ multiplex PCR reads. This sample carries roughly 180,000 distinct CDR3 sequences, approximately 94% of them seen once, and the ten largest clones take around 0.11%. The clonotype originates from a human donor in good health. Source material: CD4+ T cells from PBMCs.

CDR3 DNA: TGTGCCAGCAGTCCTGGACTAGCGGGACTGGATGAGCAGTTCTTC. It is translated as CASSPGLAGLDEQFF. The V gene is TRBV27, the J gene TRBJ2-1, with 12 bases that match TRBD2. CDR1 is MNHEY, CDR2 SMNVEV, per germline (reference sequence). V was pared by 5 bases and J by 8 bases, with 7 bases of the junction left unmatched. This CDR3 contains 15 residues.